The 14 T cell receptor beta chains below all came from one sample that was sequenced in a study of STAT3 mutations in large granular lymphocyte leukemia. General study findings and limits: At least one immunodominant TCR beta clonotype appeared in every T-cell large granular lymphocyte leukemia patient.

The protocol was immunoSEQ multiplex PCR, while the TCRdb copy is restricted to in-frame clones and leaves out a portion. The sample includes approximately 30,000 clones, 65% to 80% of them seen just once. No cognate antigen is known for these TCRs. Sequenced input: peripheral blood mononuclear cells. These receptors came from a woman in her forties or fifties with T-cell large granular lymphocyte leukemia. Some clones in this sample may be carry-over from other donors' samples.

The chain joins TRBV12-5 to TRBJ1-1; D is possibly TRBD1 (5 bases). Germline V CDR1 and CDR2: LGHNT, FRNRAP. V was pared by 5 bases and J by 0 bases, with 13 bases between. The CDR3 length is 15 residues. The CDR3 nucleotides read TGTGCTAGTGGTGCCGACAGATTCATGAACACTGAAGCTTTCTTT. As protein: CASGADRFMNTEAFF.

In this sample, this clone turned up once. J is TRBJ2-7 and V is TRBV28; a weak D match, TRBD2 (6 bases). V dropped 4 bases and J dropped 7 bases, with 11 bases sitting between them. The germline CDR1 and CDR2 sequences are MDHEN and SYDVKM. The CDR3 loop spans 12 amino acids. The CDR3 region has the DNA TGTGCCAGCAGTTACGCGACTAGGGAGCAGTACTTC. It encodes CASSYATREQYF.

J is TRBJ1-2 and V is TRBV6-1, with a weak D call TRBD1 (6 bases). The V gene lost 3 bases and the J gene lost 4 bases, with 12 bases spanning the gap. The CDR3 loop spans 14 amino acids. CDR1 is MNHNS and CDR2 is SASEGT in the germline V gene. The chain's CDR3 is CASSDLQGSYGYTF. For the CDR3, the DNA is TGTGCCAGCAGTGATTTACAGGGCTCCTATGGCTACACCTTC.

The gene calls are TRBV18 and TRBJ2-7; D possibly corresponds to TRBD1 (6 bases). Trimming cost V 3 bases and J 7 bases, with 19 bases left between them. In germline, CDR1 is KGHSH, CDR2 LQKENI. The CDR3 extends over 15 amino acids. CDR3 in DNA: TGTGCCAGCTCACCGAGGGGGTCAGCCCTGGGGGAGCAGTACTTC. This gives the protein CASSPRGSALGEQYF.

The gene calls are TRBV28 and TRBJ2-7; 11 positions agree with TRBD2. V lost 6 bases, J lost 3 bases, and 7 bases stayed unmatched. Germline V gene data show CDR1 as MDHEN and CDR2 as SYDVKM. The CDR3 has 15 amino acids. CDR3 in amino acids: CASSKGLAAYYEQYF. CDR3 DNA sequence: TGTGCCAGCAGCAAGGGACTAGCGGCCTACTACGAGCAGTACTTC.

The rearrangement joins TRBV4-3 to TRBJ1-2; D ambiguous. CDR3 length: 14 amino acids. From germline, CDR1 is LGHNA and CDR2 YSLEER. Trimming took off 0 bases at V and 1 base at J, with 6 bases between the two ends. CDR3 residues: CASSQDRRNYGYTF. CDR3 bases: TGCGCCAGCAGCCAAGATCGGCGTAACTATGGCTACACCTTC.

This sequence joins TRBV30 and TRBJ1-1; D perhaps matches TRBD1 (6 bases). The CDR3 contains 13 residues. V was cut by 2 bases and J by 1 base, with 8 bases left in between. Germline V gene sequence: CDR1 GTSNPN, CDR2 SVGIG (reference sequence). The CDR3 reads CAWSRDTNTEAFF. The CDR3 DNA sequence: TGTGCCTGGAGTAGGGACACGAACACTGAAGCTTTCTTT.

The J gene is TRBJ2-3, the V gene TRBV5-1, with 7 nucleotides matching TRBD1. The CDR3 runs 16 residues. The germline V gene has CDR1 SGHRS and CDR2 YFSETQ. Trimming cost V 6 bases and J 2 bases; bases outside gene matches: 12. The CDR3 loop is CASITQPGQTTDTQYF. Here the CDR3 DNA reads TGCGCCAGCATTACCCAACCGGGACAGACCACAGATACGCAGTATTTT.

This clone came up a few times. The chain has TRBV18 and TRBJ1-2; D gene ambiguous. Germline values: CDR1 KGHSH, CDR2 LQKENI. This CDR3 contains 15 residues. Trimming left V 0 bases short and J 0 bases short, with 8 bases between. Here the CDR3 reads CASSPPARSNYGYTF. DNA for the CDR3: TGTGCCAGCTCACCACCGGCACGATCTAACTATGGCTACACCTTC.

This clone appeared a single time. This rearrangement joins TRBV30 to TRBJ2-6; 8 bases agree with TRBD2. CDR1 is GTSNPN, CDR2 SVGIG, per germline (reference sequence). V shed 4 bases, J shed 3 bases, and the junction held 5 bases outside the gene matches. CDR3 length equals 15 residues. In DNA, the CDR3 is TGTGCCTGGACCCGGGGGGGAGGTGGGGCCAACGTCCTGACTTTC. Protein product: CAWTRGGGGANVLTF.

V gene TRBV29-1 combines with J gene TRBJ1-3; D unresolved. The CDR3 runs 13 residues. Germline V gives CDR1 SQVTM, CDR2 ANQGSEA. V gave up 6 bases and J gave up 0 bases, with 9 bases separating them. The CDR3 here is CSVEDFSGNTIYF. CDR3 coding DNA: TGCAGCGTCGAGGACTTCTCTGGAAACACCATATATTTT.

V usage is TRBV6-1 and J usage is TRBJ2-7; D perhaps matches TRBD2 (6 bases). The CDR3 consists of 13 residues. Germline V gives CDR1 MNHNS, CDR2 SASEGT. V lost 7 bases and J lost 3, with 13 bases in between. The CDR3 region has the DNA TGTGCCAGCATCGGGACTTACAACTACGAGCAGTACTTC. This gives the protein CASIGTYNYEQYF.

The gene calls are TRBV19 and TRBJ2-7; D might be TRBD2 (6 bases). The CDR3 sequence is 13 residues long. The germline CDR1 and CDR2 sequences are LNHDA and SQIVND (reference sequence). V lost 6 bases and J lost 6, with 15 bases in between. CDR3 sequence (DNA): TGTGCCAGTAGCCTTGGAGGGCTGTTCGAGCAGTACTTC. Protein sequence: CASSLGGLFEQYF.

This clone has only one observation. The chain is built from TRBV6-5 and TRBJ1-1; D remains unclear. CDR3 length: 11 amino acids. V lost 7 bases to trimming and J lost 1 base, with 4 bases between them. CDR1 is MNHEY, CDR2 SVGAGI, per germline. DNA for the CDR3: TGTGCCAGCACTTCGAACACTGAAGCTTTCTTT. It encodes CASTSNTEAFF.